The 9 T cell receptor beta chains reported below all come from one sample, sequenced in a study of control samples from healthy donors and cancer patients. TCRdb keeps only in-frame clones here, not all; method: immunoSEQ multiplex PCR. Of some 120,000 clones detected, over 75% appear once; the ten largest clones hold 0.95% to 1.3%. Sequenced input: PBMCs. Source of these receptors: a woman aged 45 to 65 with colorectal cancer.

The rearrangement joins TRBV12-5 to TRBJ1-3; possibly TRBD1 for D (6 bases). The CDR3 has 15 residues. In germline, CDR1 is LGHNT, CDR2 FRNRAP. The V end lost 4 bases, the J end lost 7 bases, and 17 bases lay between the germline ends. CDR3 DNA sequence: TGTGCTAGTGGTTCACCGGACAGCGCTGAGAACACCATATATTTT. Encoded protein: CASGSPDSAENTIYF.

J is TRBJ2-5 and V is TRBV5-1; tentatively, D is TRBD1 or TRBD2 (6 bases each). The CDR3 is made up of 15 amino acids. V was shortened by 0 bases and J by 5 bases, with 14 bases between the two germline ends. Germline CDR1 is SGHRS and CDR2 is YFSETQ. The CDR3 loop is CASSLEQGGEETQYF. CDR3 nucleotides: TGCGCCAGCAGCTTGGAACAGGGAGGAGAGGAGACCCAGTACTTC.

The V call is TRBV7-2, the J call TRBJ2-7; the D is unclear. In germline, CDR1 is SGHTA, CDR2 FQGNSA. V was trimmed by 3 bases and J by 3 bases, leaving 12 bases between them. The CDR3 runs 14 residues. CDR3 sequence reads: CASSFLVFNYEQYF. CDR3 bases: TGTGCCAGCAGCTTCTTGGTGTTTAACTACGAGCAGTACTTC.

This chain uses TRBV7-2 with TRBJ2-1; weak D call: TRBD2 (6 bases). The CDR3 spans 14 residues. V was pared by 5 bases and J by 8 bases, with 16 bases between. CDR1 and CDR2 (germline): SGHTA, FQGNSA. The CDR3 bases are TGTGCCAGCAGCCCAGAAAGCACGGGGGATGAGCAGTTCTTC. It translates to CASSPESTGDEQFF.

V and J are TRBV5-8 and TRBJ2-1; 9 nucleotides line up with TRBD2. V was clipped by 0 bases and J by 8 bases; unmatched bases: 12. The CDR3 extends over 17 amino acids. Germline CDR1 SGHTS, CDR2 YDEGEE. CDR3 amino acids: CASSLERGGGAIHEQFF. The CDR3 region has the DNA TGTGCCAGCAGCTTGGAGCGGGGCGGGGGGGCTATCCATGAGCAGTTCTTC.

The chain links TRBV7-6 to TRBJ2-3; 13 positions agree with TRBD2. CDR1 SGHVS and CDR2 FNYEAQ come from the germline V gene. The CDR3 loop spans 16 amino acids. J was trimmed by 8 bases and V by 5 bases; bases with no gene match: 10. The CDR3 nucleotides read TGTGCCAGCAGCGCCAGAACTAGCGGGGGGGCGGGTACGCAGTATTTT. Its translation: CASSARTSGGAGTQYF.

This chain links TRBV6-5 with TRBJ1-2; maybe TRBD1 (5 bases). Trimming left V 7 bases short and J 5 bases short, with 14 bases between. This CDR3 is built from 13 residues. CDR1 MNHEY and CDR2 SVGAGI come from the germline V gene. CDR3 in DNA: TGTGCCAGCAACACCGGGACGTCTTATGGCTACACCTTC. The encoded protein is CASNTGTSYGYTF.

This chain links TRBV28 with TRBJ2-7; 7 positions agree with TRBD1. The CDR3 has 15 residues. Germline values: CDR1 MDHEN, CDR2 SYDVKM. The ends lost 8 bases at V and 1 base at J; junction bases unmatched: 11. The CDR3 reads CASHPSGQTSYEQYF. The CDR3 DNA sequence: TGTGCCAGCCACCCCTCGGGACAGACTTCCTACGAGCAGTACTTC.

The chain joins TRBV21-1 to TRBJ1-5; TRBD1, the table's D call, was not compared with the DNA. TRBV21-1 is reported as a pseudogene. The CDR3 totals 14 residues. The CDR3 region is CASSLGQGERAQHF. CDR3 sequence (DNA): TGTGCCAGCAGCCTGGGACAGGGCGAAAGGGCCCAGCATTTT.